This TCR beta chain comes out of a study of blood T cell repertoires in COVID-19. Study summary: Samples representing acute and convalescent COVID-19 were sourced from the United States, Italy and Spain. PBMCs, B-cell-depleted T cells, or T cells were the source of the cDNA or gDNA that made up the material.

The CDR3 consists of 14 residues. The V end was cut by 6 bases, the J end by 2 bases, with 11 bases between. CDR1 is MNHEY and CDR2 is SVGAGI in the germline V gene. Assay: immunoSEQ multiplex PCR; the TCRdb copy retains only in-frame clones and omits some. Among approximately 200,000 clones listed, 85% to 90% were seen once. Participants spanned ages roughly 18 to 95 years and resided in 20 to 30 US areas. Cohort placement rested on clinical history that participants reported themselves. The chain links TRBV6-5 to TRBJ1-3; tentative D call: TRBD1 (6 bases). This TCR derives from a young woman in a cohort exposed to, infected with or recovered from COVID-19 (not recorded which). Specimen: PBMCs or T cells enriched from blood (not recorded which). CDR3 coding DNA: TGTGCCAGCAGGGGACAAACTACTGGAAACACCATATATTTT. As protein: CASRGQTTGNTIYF.